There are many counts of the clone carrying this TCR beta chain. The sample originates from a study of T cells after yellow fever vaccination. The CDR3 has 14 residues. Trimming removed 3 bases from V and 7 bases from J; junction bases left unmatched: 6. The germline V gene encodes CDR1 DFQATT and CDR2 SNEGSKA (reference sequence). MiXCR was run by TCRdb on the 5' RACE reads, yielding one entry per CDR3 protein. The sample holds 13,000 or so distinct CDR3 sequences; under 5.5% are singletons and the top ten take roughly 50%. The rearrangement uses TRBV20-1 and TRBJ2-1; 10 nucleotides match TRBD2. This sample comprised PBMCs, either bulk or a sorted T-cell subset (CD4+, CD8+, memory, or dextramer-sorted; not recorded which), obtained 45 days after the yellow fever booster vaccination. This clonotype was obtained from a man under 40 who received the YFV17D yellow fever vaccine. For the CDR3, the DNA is TGCAGTGCTAGGCGGCTAGCGGGGGCTAATGAGCAGTTCTTC. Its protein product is CSARRLAGANEQFF.